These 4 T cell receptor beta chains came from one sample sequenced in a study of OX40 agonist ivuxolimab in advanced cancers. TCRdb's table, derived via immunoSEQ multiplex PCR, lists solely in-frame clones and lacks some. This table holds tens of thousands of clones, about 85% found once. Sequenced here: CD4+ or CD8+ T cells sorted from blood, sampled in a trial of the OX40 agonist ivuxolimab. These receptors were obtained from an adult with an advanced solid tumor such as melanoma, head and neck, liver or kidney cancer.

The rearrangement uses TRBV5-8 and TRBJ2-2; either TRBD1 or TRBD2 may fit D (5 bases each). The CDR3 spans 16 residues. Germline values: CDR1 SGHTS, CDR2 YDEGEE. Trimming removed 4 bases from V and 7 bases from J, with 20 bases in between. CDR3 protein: CASSLGADAVIGELFF. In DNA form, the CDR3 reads TGTGCCAGCAGCCTCGGGGCCGATGCAGTAATCGGGGAGCTGTTTTTT.

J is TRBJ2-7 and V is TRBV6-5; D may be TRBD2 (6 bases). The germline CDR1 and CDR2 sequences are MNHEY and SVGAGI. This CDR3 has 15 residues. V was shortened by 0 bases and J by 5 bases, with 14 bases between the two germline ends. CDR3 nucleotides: TGTGCCAGCAGTTACTCGGGGGACTCCTGGGACGAGCAGTACTTC. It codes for CASSYSGDSWDEQYF.

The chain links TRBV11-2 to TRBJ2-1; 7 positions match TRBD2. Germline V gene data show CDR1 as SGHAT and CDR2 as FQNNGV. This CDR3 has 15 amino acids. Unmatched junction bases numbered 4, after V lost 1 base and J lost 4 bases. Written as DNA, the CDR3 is TGTGCCAGCAGCTTAGCCGGGAGGCTATACAATGAGCAGTTCTTC. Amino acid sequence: CASSLAGRLYNEQFF. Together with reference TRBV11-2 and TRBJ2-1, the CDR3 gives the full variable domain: EAGVAQSPRYKIIEKRQSVAFWCNPISGHATLYWYQQILGQGPKLLIQFQNNGVVDDSQLPKDRFSAERLKGVDSTLKIQPAKLEDSAVYLCASSLAGRLYNEQFFGPGTRLTVL.

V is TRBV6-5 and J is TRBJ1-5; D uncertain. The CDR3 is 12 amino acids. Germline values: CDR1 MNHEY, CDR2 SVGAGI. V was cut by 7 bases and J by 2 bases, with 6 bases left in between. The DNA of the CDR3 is TGTGCCAGCAAATCCGGCAATCAGCCCCAGCATTTT. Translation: CASKSGNQPQHF.